The 18 T cell receptor beta chains given below trace back to one sample, sequenced in a study of cytomegalovirus exposure and HLA in healthy donors. Both 60 Vbeta primers and 13 Jbeta primers went into the PCR. Here immunoSEQ multiplex PCR was the method, and the copy in TCRdb shows in-frame clones only, minus some. The sample yields 150,000 or so clones, roughly 83% seen once. Specimen: PBMCs. All receptors come from a boy aged 2 to 9 in good health and CMV-seronegative.

V gene TRBV5-4 combines with J gene TRBJ2-2; D possibly corresponds to TRBD1 (5 bases). CDR1 is SGHNT, CDR2 YYREEE, per germline (reference sequence). This CDR3 is built from 15 residues. Trimming stripped 1 base from V and 4 bases from J, with 11 bases between. This CDR3 reads CASSLWQGSTGELFF. In nucleotides, the CDR3 is TGTGCCAGCAGCTTGTGGCAGGGCTCCACCGGGGAGCTGTTTTTT.

The V and J genes are TRBV9 and TRBJ2-2; TRBD1 matches 10 bases. The CDR3 is 16 amino acids. CDR1 and CDR2 (germline): SGDLS, YYNGEE. The V and J ends lost 0 bases and 4 bases, in that order; junction bases with no gene match: 3. The CDR3 protein is CASSVGGTGATGELFF. The CDR3 nucleotides read TGTGCCAGCAGCGTAGGCGGGACAGGGGCCACCGGGGAGCTGTTTTTT.

V and J are TRBV6-6 and TRBJ2-1; D possibly corresponds to TRBD1 (6 bases). V dropped 8 bases and J dropped 5 bases, with 13 bases sitting between them. CDR1 and CDR2 (germline): MNHNY, SVGAGI (reference sequence). The CDR3 has 13 amino acids. CDR3 DNA sequence: TGTGCCAGCCGACAGGCAGGGGACAATGAGCAGTTCTTC. The encoded protein is CASRQAGDNEQFF.

The rearrangement joins TRBV5-4 to TRBJ2-7, with D perhaps TRBD2 (6 bases). CDR3 length: 18 residues. Germline V lookup: CDR1 SGHNT, CDR2 YYREEE (reference sequence). The V gene lost 1 base and the J gene lost 0 bases, with 20 bases spanning the gap. The CDR3 loop is CASSLFLAGPGNSYEQYF. The DNA of the CDR3 is TGTGCCAGCAGCTTGTTTCTTGCGGGACCAGGTAACTCCTACGAGCAGTACTTC.

The chain couples TRBV6-5 to TRBJ2-7; 10 bases align to TRBD1. Germline CDR1 MNHEY, CDR2 SVGAGI. This CDR3 contains 14 residues. V lost 7 bases and J lost 4; bases outside the gene matches: 7. In DNA form, the CDR3 reads TGTGCCAGCACCCCGACAGGGGGCGGATACGAGCAGTACTTC. This sequence encodes CASTPTGGGYEQYF.

This chain uses TRBV15 with TRBJ2-7; TRBD1 is a possible D gene (5 bases). CDR1 and CDR2 (germline): LNHNV, YYDKDF (reference sequence). The CDR3 is 14 amino acids. Trimming stripped 0 bases from V and 3 bases from J, with 9 bases between. The CDR3 coding sequence is TGTGCCACCAGCAGAGATCTACAGGACTACGAGCAGTACTTC. This codes for CATSRDLQDYEQYF.

This clone was counted only a few times. The chain joins TRBV9 to TRBJ1-1; D perhaps matches TRBD1 (5 bases). CDR3 length: 16 residues. The germline gives CDR1 SGDLS, CDR2 YYNGEE. V lost 1 base to trimming and J lost 1 base, with 14 bases between them. The CDR3 DNA follows: TGTGCCAGCAGCGTAAATCCCGGGACTCAGAACACTGAAGCTTTCTTT. This translates into CASSVNPGTQNTEAFF.

Turning to this clone: Different DNA sequences within this sample yield the same CDR3. The chain employs TRBV5-1 and TRBJ2-2, with 7 bases lining up with TRBD1. The V segment lost 1 base and the J segment 2 bases; nucleotides outside the gene matches: 2. Per germline, CDR1 SGHRS and CDR2 YFSETQ. CDR3 length equals 15 residues. The chain's CDR3 is CASSLNRGNTGELFF. The CDR3 DNA reads as TGCGCCAGCAGCTTGAACAGGGGAAACACCGGGGAGCTGTTTTTT.

The chain carries TRBV27 and TRBJ1-1; D may be TRBD1 (6 bases). V was trimmed by 0 bases and J by 6 bases, leaving 11 bases between them. This CDR3 contains 14 residues. Germline CDR1 MNHEY, CDR2 SMNVEV (reference sequence). The CDR3 bases are TGTGCCAGCAGTTTATCCAGGGGTAAGGCTGAAGCTTTCTTT. This codes for CASSLSRGKAEAFF.

This chain connects TRBV27 to TRBJ2-1, with 11 bases matching TRBD2. The CDR3 covers 15 residues. With 5 bases clipped from V and 1 base from J, the junction kept 1 base outside the gene matches. Germline values: CDR1 MNHEY, CDR2 SMNVEV (reference sequence). Here the CDR3 reads CASSRTSGSYNEQFF. CDR3 DNA: TGTGCCAGCAGTAGGACTAGCGGGTCCTACAATGAGCAGTTCTTC.

The J gene is TRBJ2-5, the V gene TRBV10-3; a possible D gene is TRBD1 (5 bases). Trimming took 10 bases from V and 2 from J, leaving 17 bases between them. Germline CDR1 ENHRY, CDR2 SYGVKD. This CDR3 is 14 amino acids long. CDR3 DNA: TGTGCCACCACTCTTGGGGCAGGGCAAGAGACCCAGTACTTC. Translating it yields CATTLGAGQETQYF.

This clone has a handful of counts. The rearrangement joins TRBV5-1 to TRBJ2-3; no reliable D call. The germline V gene encodes CDR1 SGHRS and CDR2 YFSETQ. Trimming removed 3 bases from V and 4 bases from J, with 12 bases in between. The CDR3 covers 14 residues. CDR3: CASSSAHSPDTQYF. As DNA, the CDR3 is TGCGCCAGCAGCTCCGCTCACAGTCCAGATACGCAGTATTTT.

The rearrangement uses TRBV10-3 and TRBJ1-3, with D uncertain. V lost 6 bases and J 1 base, leaving 13 bases between the germline ends. This CDR3 contains 15 residues. CDR1 and CDR2 (germline): ENHRY, SYGVKD. CDR3 bases: TGTGCCATCAGCTACGTTGACATGTCTGGAAACACCATATATTTT. Protein: CAISYVDMSGNTIYF.

The chain couples TRBV29-1 to TRBJ2-6; 7 nucleotides agree with TRBD1. J gave up 0 bases and V 3 bases, and 2 bases lay outside the gene matches. This CDR3 comprises 15 residues. Germline-derived CDR1 and CDR2 are SQVTM and ANQGSEA. CDR3 nucleotides: TGCAGCGTTGACCGACAGGGCTCTGGGGCCAACGTCCTGACTTTC. It encodes CSVDRQGSGANVLTF. The entire variable domain, with the rest obtained from reference TRBV29-1 and TRBJ2-6, is as follows: SAVISQKPSRDICQRGTSLTIQCQVDSQVTMMFWYRQQPGQSLTLIATANQGSEATYESGFVIDKFPISRPNLTFSTLTVSNMSPEDSSIYLCSVDRQGSGANVLTFGAGSRLTVL.

The gene calls are TRBV5-1 and TRBJ2-1; 9 positions match TRBD2. CDR1 SGHRS and CDR2 YFSETQ come from the germline V gene. The CDR3 length is 16 residues. Trimming removed 7 bases from V and 4 bases from J; junction bases left unmatched: 12. CDR3 DNA: TGCGCCAGCGCATATACCGCGGGAGGGCCATACAATGAGCAGTTCTTC. This encodes CASAYTAGGPYNEQFF.

The J gene is TRBJ1-5, the V gene TRBV6-5; the D gene is possibly TRBD1 (5 bases). This CDR3 region has 15 residues. V dropped 2 bases and J dropped 5 bases, with 13 bases sitting between them. Germline lookup yields CDR1 MNHEY and CDR2 SVGAGI. CDR3 sequence (DNA): TGTGCCAGCAGTTACAAGGGGCAGGGCGATCAGCCCCAGCATTTT. This gives the protein CASSYKGQGDQPQHF.

This clone appeared a few times. V is TRBV5-1 and J is TRBJ2-3, with 10 bases fitting TRBD1. Germline CDR1 and CDR2: SGHRS and YFSETQ. The CDR3 consists of 15 residues. Trimming took 3 bases from V and 2 from J; bases not matched to a gene: 3. The CDR3 region is CASSYGQGVTDTQYF. CDR3 bases: TGCGCCAGCAGCTATGGACAGGGGGTCACAGATACGCAGTATTTT. The variable domain in full, completed from reference TRBV5-1 and TRBJ2-3, reads KAGVTQTPRYLIKTRGQQVTLSCSPISGHRSVSWYQQTPGQGLQFLFEYFSETQRNKGNFPGRFSGRQFSNSRSEMNVSTLELGDSALYLCASSYGQGVTDTQYFGPGTRLTVL.

This chain links TRBV28 with TRBJ2-1; TRBD2 matches at 12 bases. J gave up 9 bases and V 10 bases, and 10 bases lay outside the gene matches. The CDR3 is 14 amino acids. CDR1 MDHEN and CDR2 SYDVKM come from the germline V gene. The CDR3 spells CATRLAGDGGEQFF. CDR3 bases: TGTGCCACACGACTAGCGGGAGATGGGGGTGAGCAGTTCTTC.